Each of the 13 T cell receptor beta chains below was sequenced from the same sample in a study of cytomegalovirus exposure and HLA in healthy donors. Only in-frame clones appear in the TCRdb table, and some are missing; sequencing was by immunoSEQ multiplex PCR. The data contain roughly 190,000 clones, around nine tenths of them singletons. The source material was PBMCs. The receptors originated from a man aged 30-40 years in good health and CMV-seropositive.

V is TRBV7-6 and J is TRBJ2-3; the D call may be TRBD1 or TRBD2 (5 bases each). Germline loops: CDR1 SGHVS, CDR2 FNYEAQ. CDR3 length: 15 amino acids. V lost 3 bases and J lost 2, with 12 bases in between. CDR3 coding DNA: TGTGCCAGCAGCTTGGGGGAGACCGACACAGATACGCAGTATTTT. Translated, it gives CASSLGETDTDTQYF.

This chain connects TRBV7-9 to TRBJ1-2; the match to TRBD1 covers 8 bases. CDR3 length: 14 amino acids. Germline V CDR1 and CDR2: SEHNR, FQNEAQ (reference sequence). The V gene end was trimmed by 3 bases and the J gene end by 7 bases; junction bases not matched to a gene: 7. The CDR3 DNA follows: TGTGCCAGCAGCTTTGGGCAGGGGGCAGGTGGCTACACCTTC. The encoded protein is CASSFGQGAGGYTF.

The chain has TRBV7-2 and TRBJ2-7, with 7 bases that match TRBD1. This CDR3 region has 13 residues. Losses at the gene ends were 3 bases for V and 4 bases for J; bases not matched to a gene: 3. The germline CDR1 and CDR2 sequences are SGHTA and FQGNSA. The CDR3 nucleotides are TGTGCCAGCAGCTTTAAGGGGGCTTACGAGCAGTACTTC. Amino acids: CASSFKGAYEQYF.

The count of this clone is one. CDR3 nucleotides: TGCGCCAGCAGCCAAGTTTTACGGATCGAGGGCTACACCTTC. It codes for CASSQVLRIEGYTF. The chain links TRBV4-3 to TRBJ1-2; D uncertain. From germline, CDR1 is LGHNA and CDR2 YSLEER. The CDR3 has 14 residues. Trimming shortened V by 1 base and J by 8 bases, and 14 bases separated the two germline ends.

V and J are TRBV2 and TRBJ2-3, with 8 bases aligning to TRBD2. CDR3 size: 14 residues. Germline trimming cut 5 bases from V and 8 bases from J; bases unmatched to any gene: 9. Germline assignment: CDR1 SNHLY and CDR2 FYNNEI. The CDR3 spells CASSLLAAYPTQYF. CDR3 bases: TGTGCCAGCAGTCTACTAGCGGCATACCCTACGCAGTATTTT.

The chain has TRBV6-1 and TRBJ2-6; D gene uncertain. With 6 bases removed from V and 0 bases from J, the gap between germline ends came to 6 bases. Germline V lookup: CDR1 MNHNS, CDR2 SASEGT. The CDR3 has 14 residues. CDR3 sequence: CASRPTSGANVLTF. DNA for the CDR3: TGTGCCAGCAGACCGACCTCTGGGGCCAACGTCCTGACTTTC.

In its sample, this clone was seen many times. The chain links TRBV9 to TRBJ1-2; unclear D gene. The CDR3 sequence is 13 residues long. V was trimmed by 2 bases and J by 2 bases, leaving 7 bases between them. Per germline, CDR1 SGDLS and CDR2 YYNGEE. The CDR3, as DNA: TGTGCCAGCAGCGTGTCCACAAACTATGGCTACACCTTC. Amino acid sequence: CASSVSTNYGYTF. The full variable domain, its missing parts supplied by reference TRBV9 and TRBJ1-2, is DSGVTQTPKHLITATGQRVTLRCSPRSGDLSVYWYQQSLDQGLQFLIQYYNGEERAKGNILERFSAQQFPDLHSELNLSSLELGDSALYFCASSVSTNYGYTFGSGTRLTVV.

This clone was detected a few times. The rearrangement uses TRBV4-3 and TRBJ2-2, with a possible D match to TRBD1 (5 bases). Deletions cut 0 bases from V and 3 bases from J, with 8 bases between. The CDR3 is made up of 15 amino acids. Germline assignment: CDR1 LGHNA and CDR2 YSLEER. In nucleotides, the CDR3 is TGCGCCAGCAGCCAAGACGAAGGGGACACCGGGGAGCTGTTTTTT. Its translation: CASSQDEGDTGELFF.

The rearrangement links TRBV9 to TRBJ2-7; D is unresolved. The CDR3 totals 14 residues. Germline-derived CDR1 and CDR2 are SGDLS and YYNGEE. Deletions cut 1 base from V and 4 bases from J, with 12 bases between. CDR3 sequence (DNA): TGTGCCAGCAGCGTAAACCTCCGAGCTTACGAGCAGTACTTC. This codes for CASSVNLRAYEQYF.

The V and J genes are TRBV5-6 and TRBJ2-3, with 8 positions matching TRBD2. Trimming at V came to 5 bases and at J to 5 bases, leaving 13 bases not matched to a gene. Germline assignment: CDR1 SGHDT and CDR2 YYEEEE. The CDR3 runs 16 residues. CDR3 nucleotides: TGTGCCAGCAGTCAGATGACGGGACTAGTGTTAGATACGCAGTATTTT. This encodes CASSQMTGLVLDTQYF.

The chain carries TRBV13 and TRBJ2-1, with 12 nucleotides matching TRBD1. This CDR3 region has 14 residues. J gave up 7 bases and V 5 bases, and 3 bases lay outside the gene matches. CDR1 and CDR2 from the germline V gene are PRHDT and FYEKMQ (reference sequence). CDR3 protein: CASSGDRGHNEQFF. CDR3 in DNA: TGTGCCAGCAGCGGGGACAGGGGGCATAATGAGCAGTTCTTC.

The rearrangement joins TRBV4-2 to TRBJ2-1; D remains ambiguous. The CDR3 length is 13 residues. Germline CDR1 and CDR2: LGHNA and YNFKEQ. The germline V and J ends were trimmed by 0 bases and 6 bases, with 6 bases remaining between them. CDR3 coding DNA: TGTGCCAGCAGCCAAGACTGGTCCAATGAGCAGTTCTTC. As protein: CASSQDWSNEQFF.

A few counts support this clone. The V gene is TRBV28, the J gene TRBJ2-2; no definite D call. V lost 7 bases and J lost 3, with 6 bases in between. Germline V lookup: CDR1 MDHEN, CDR2 SYDVKM. The CDR3 has 12 amino acids. CDR3 nucleotide sequence: TGTGCCAGCACCACTGACACCGGGGAGCTGTTTTTT. The encoded protein is CASTTDTGELFF.